Each of the 7 T cell receptor beta chains below was sequenced from the same sample in a study of CD8 T cells in ankylosing spondylitis (dated by TCRdb to 2017 to 2019). Library creation used 5' RACE. Sequencing instrument: Illumina HiSeq 2500. Using fastp trimming at Q25 and MiXCR clonotype assembly, TCRdb reanalyzed the public sequencing data and kept in-frame beta chains. Records with the same CDR3 protein are collapsed into one entry carrying the most frequent genes and DNA. A total of around 140,000 distinct CDR3 sequences appear in this sample, more than 9.5% of them only once. The top ten constitute about 4% of the sample. Specimen: blood, either unsorted or a sorted T cell fraction (not recorded which). These receptor sequences come from a female donor with ankylosing spondylitis or in good health (not recorded which).

The chain carries TRBV5-1 and TRBJ2-1; 11 bases are a match to TRBD2. CDR1 is SGHRS, CDR2 YFSETQ, per germline. The CDR3 has 21 residues. V dropped 2 bases and J dropped 7; count of bases not matched to a gene: 23. The CDR3 nucleotides read TGCGCCAGCAGCTTCCTCCTTACCAGACTAGCGGGAAAGAGAGGCAATAATGAGCAGTTCTTC. Translating gives CASSFLLTRLAGKRGNNEQFF.

This clonotype came up a few times. V usage is TRBV6-1 and J usage is TRBJ2-1; 7 bases are a match to TRBD2. Germline V lookup: CDR1 MNHNS, CDR2 SASEGT. V lost 6 bases, J lost 3 bases, and 5 bases stayed unmatched. The CDR3 spans 14 residues. The CDR3 DNA follows: TGTGCCAGCAGCCAGCGGGATTTCTACAATGAGCAGTTCTTC. Its protein is CASSQRDFYNEQFF.

This clonotype was seen ten or more times. The chain employs TRBV6-4 and TRBJ2-3; D is perhaps TRBD2 (6 bases). The V gene's germline CDR1 is MRHNA and CDR2 SNTAGT. This CDR3 has 15 amino acids. V dropped 3 bases and J dropped 4 bases, with 14 bases sitting between them. The CDR3, as DNA: TGTGCCAGCAGTGATGGGCGGGGTGCCCCAGATACGCAGTATTTT. It encodes CASSDGRGAPDTQYF.

The sample holds many counts of this clonotype. The V and J genes are TRBV20-1 and TRBJ2-1; 12 bases agree with TRBD2. The CDR3 runs to 18 residues. V shed 2 bases, J shed 0 bases, and the junction held 8 bases outside the gene matches. In germline, CDR1 is DFQATT, CDR2 SNEGSKA (reference sequence). This chain's CDR3 is CSARNLRTSGTSYNEQFF. As DNA, the CDR3 is TGCAGTGCTAGAAACCTCCGGACTAGCGGGACCTCCTACAATGAGCAGTTCTTC.

This clonotype occurred many times. The CDR3 nucleotides read TGTGCCAGCAGTCCTGGTTACGAGCAGTACTTC. This translates into CASSPGYEQYF. The rearrangement joins TRBV12-3 or TRBV12-4 to TRBJ2-7; D call uncertain. The CDR3 covers 11 residues. The germline V and J ends were trimmed by 5 bases and 4 bases, with 6 bases remaining between them.

This clonotype showed up many times. A junction boundary mismatches the germline segment, possibly from a read error. The CDR3 region is CSVEASGNIHYF. The CDR3 DNA sequence: TGCAGCGTTGAGGCTAGCGGAAACATTCATTACTTC. This chain joins TRBV29-1 and TRBJ2-4, with 7 positions matching TRBD2. The CDR3 is 12 residues long. Looked up from germline, CDR1 is SQVTM and CDR2 is ANQGSEA.

In this sample, this clonotype turned up many times. The chain uses TRBV28 and TRBJ2-5, with 7 bases aligning to TRBD1. Trimming cost V 3 bases and J 6 bases; bases outside gene matches: 7. CDR3 size: 14 residues. Germline V lookup: CDR1 MDHEN, CDR2 SYDVKM. The CDR3: CASSFETGRKTQYF. The CDR3 bases are TGTGCCAGCAGTTTCGAGACAGGGAGAAAGACCCAGTACTTC. The full variable domain, completed using reference TRBV28 and TRBJ2-5, is DVKVTQSSRYLVKRTGEKVFLECVQDMDHENMFWYRQDPGLGLRLIYFSYDVKMKEKGDIPEGYSVSREKKERFSLILESASTNQTSMYLCASSFETGRKTQYFGPGTRLLVL.